This T cell receptor beta chain was identified during a study of blood T cell repertoires in COVID-19. This CDR3 spans 13 amino acids. Trimming took off 6 bases at V and 1 base at J, with 8 bases between the two ends. CDR1 and CDR2 from the germline V gene are MNHEY and SMNVEV (reference sequence). The authors' processing: Quantification of nucleated cells was approximated via reference gene primer amplification. Clones were read by immunoSEQ multiplex PCR, and TCRdb kept only the in-frame ones, dropping some. For V, J and clone size, that table is used; D and trimming come from the DNA. The sample lists around 400,000 clones; about 90% were seen once.

Material: peripheral blood. The rearrangement links TRBV27 to TRBJ2-3; D is unclear. The clonotype was recovered from a woman in her thirties with COVID-19, enrolled during active disease. The CDR3 spells CASSLLGTDTQYF. The CDR3 DNA is TGTGCCAGCAGCCTCCTCGGCACAGATACGCAGTATTTT.